The next 12 T cell receptor beta chains were all read from a single sample in a study of T cells in Graves' hyperthyroidism and ophthalmopathy. Amplified TCR beta CDR3 regions derived from RNA transcripts. HTBI primers drove first-round RT-PCR of the TCR CDR3. Using its own MiXCR run on the multiplex PCR reads, TCRdb lists one record per CDR3 protein. The repertoire consists of approximately 710,000 distinct CDR3 sequences, with about 18% occurring once and the leading ten covering around 15%. Sequenced material: blood. The receptors derive from a man between 50 and 59 years old with Graves' hyperthyroidism.

This clonotype was observed many times. This sequence joins TRBV9 and TRBJ1-1; D not certain. This CDR3 spans 14 amino acids. CDR1 SGDLS and CDR2 YYNGEE come from the germline V gene. Trimming stripped 0 bases from V and 7 bases from J, with 13 bases between. The CDR3 nucleotides read TGTGCCAGCAGCGTAGGGTCTAGAACCGGTGAAGCTTTCTTT. Encoded protein: CASSVGSRTGEAFF.

This clonotype was seen only a few times. V and J are TRBV9 and TRBJ2-3; D is unclear. The CDR3 has 16 amino acids. Deletions cut 0 bases from V and 2 bases from J, with 13 bases between. CDR1 SGDLS and CDR2 YYNGEE come from the germline V gene. As DNA, the CDR3 is TGTGCCAGCAGCGTAGGTCAAGGAACTTACACAGATACGCAGTATTTT. Its translation: CASSVGQGTYTDTQYF.

This clonotype was seen at least ten times. The chain links TRBV28 to TRBJ1-5; TRBD1 might be the D (5 bases). This CDR3 has 16 residues. Germline-derived CDR1 and CDR2 are MDHEN and SYDVKM. V lost 3 bases and J lost 1, with 13 bases in between. CDR3 DNA sequence: TGTGCCAGCAGTTTCGTACGGACACTGAGCAATCAGCCCCAGCATTTT. Its protein is CASSFVRTLSNQPQHF.

There are many counts of this clonotype. The chain carries TRBV27 and TRBJ2-7; 8 nucleotides line up with TRBD1. Unmatched junction bases numbered 14, after V lost 7 bases and J lost 6 bases. The CDR3 sequence is 15 residues long. Looked up from germline, CDR1 is MNHEY and CDR2 is SMNVEV (reference sequence). The CDR3 loop reads CASMVPGTGKREQYF. In DNA, the CDR3 is TGTGCCAGCATGGTTCCCGGGACAGGAAAACGCGAGCAGTACTTC.

Ten or more counts support this clonotype. The chain has TRBV28 and TRBJ2-3; perhaps TRBD2 as D (6 bases). The CDR3 sequence is 15 residues long. V lost 3 bases and J lost 2, with 12 bases in between. CDR1 and CDR2 (germline): MDHEN, SYDVKM. The CDR3 nucleotides read TGTGCCAGCAGTTTTACTAGCCAGAACACAGATACGCAGTATTTT. Translating it yields CASSFTSQNTDTQYF.

This clonotype was found many times. The chain recombines TRBV12-3 or TRBV12-4 with TRBJ2-3; tentatively, D is TRBD1 or TRBD2 (5 bases each). Trimming took off 4 bases at V and 0 bases at J, with 11 bases between the two ends. The CDR3 has 15 residues. The CDR3 nucleotides are TGTGCCAGCAGTTACCGGGACCACAGCACAGATACGCAGTATTTT. It specifies CASSYRDHSTDTQYF.

This clonotype was counted only a few times. This sequence joins TRBV15 and TRBJ1-4; no firm D call. Germline V gives CDR1 LNHNV, CDR2 YYDKDF (reference sequence). The V end lost 0 bases, the J end lost 8 bases, and 10 bases lay between the germline ends. The CDR3 sequence is 14 residues long. CDR3 nucleotides: TGTGCCACCAGCAGAGATAATAACCGAGAAAAACTGTTTTTT. Its translation is CATSRDNNREKLFF.

This chain joins TRBV4-2 and TRBJ1-6; D unclear. The V gene lost 0 bases and the J gene lost 7 bases, with 10 bases spanning the gap. The germline CDR1 and CDR2 sequences are LGHNA and YNFKEQ. The CDR3 is made up of 15 amino acids. The CDR3, as DNA: TGTGCCAGCAGCCAAGATCTGGGTGGGAATTCACCCCTCCACTTT. Its protein product is CASSQDLGGNSPLHF.

Ten or more counts support this clonotype. V usage is TRBV6-1 and J usage is TRBJ1-1; D uncertain. In germline, CDR1 is MNHNS, CDR2 SASEGT. Trimming took 2 bases from V and 4 from J, leaving 11 bases between them. The CDR3 has 14 residues. The CDR3 DNA sequence: TGTGCCAGCAGTGAAATTAGGTGGGGCACTGAAGCTTTCTTT. It translates to CASSEIRWGTEAFF.

This clonotype was seen at least ten times. The J gene is TRBJ2-7, the V gene TRBV12-3 or TRBV12-4; 7 bases align to TRBD1. V lost 6 bases, J lost 2 bases, and 4 bases stayed unmatched. The CDR3 covers 13 residues. In nucleotides, the CDR3 is TGTGCCAGCAGGACAGGGTTGACCTACGAGCAGTACTTC. Protein sequence: CASRTGLTYEQYF.

The sample holds a few counts of this clonotype. The CDR3 reads CASSLGSQTSNTEAFF. CDR3 DNA sequence: TGTGCCAGCAGTTTAGGTAGTCAGACGTCGAACACTGAAGCTTTCTTT. The genes are TRBV12-3 or TRBV12-4 and TRBJ1-1, with no clear D. V lost 1 base, J lost 1 base, and 13 bases lay in between. The length of the CDR3 is 16 residues.

This clonotype was seen repeatedly, ten times or more. This chain joins TRBV10-3 and TRBJ1-5; 8 positions agree with TRBD1. V lost 11 bases and J lost 2; bases outside the gene matches: 5. The CDR3 is made up of 13 amino acids. Germline V gene data show CDR1 as ENHRY and CDR2 as SYGVKD. The CDR3 loop is CAAQGAGNQPQHF. CDR3 DNA sequence: TGTGCCGCCCAGGGGGCTGGCAATCAGCCCCAGCATTTT.